These 6 T cell receptor beta chains originate from one sample sequenced in a study of blood T cell repertoires in COVID-19. Sequenced by immunoSEQ multiplex PCR; TCRdb stores in-frame clones only, minus some. The table shows about 150,000 clones, with around 82% occurring only once. The sequenced sample was peripheral blood. All receptors derive from a man in his 60s with acute or convalescent COVID-19.

The chain recombines TRBV18 with TRBJ2-5; possible D gene TRBD2, 5 bases. CDR3 length: 14 amino acids. V was cut by 4 bases and J by 3 bases, with 12 bases left in between. Germline-derived CDR1 and CDR2 are KGHSH and LQKENI. CDR3 sequence (DNA): TGTGCCAGCTCACGCAATCAGAGGGAAGAGACCCAGTACTTC. Amino acids: CASSRNQREETQYF.

This rearrangement joins TRBV7-8 to TRBJ2-7, with 7 bases matching TRBD2. CDR1 and CDR2 from the germline V gene are SGHVS and FQNEAQ. The J segment lost 3 bases and the V segment lost 2 bases, leaving 4 bases of the junction unmatched. The CDR3 is made up of 14 amino acids. The CDR3 sequence: CASSLTTSSYEQYF. CDR3 DNA: TGTGCCAGCAGCTTAACGACTAGCAGCTACGAGCAGTACTTC.

This clone is medium-sized (0.01 to 0.1%) within its sample. V is TRBV5-1 and J is TRBJ2-3, with D tentatively TRBD2 (5 bases). Germline CDR1 and CDR2: SGHRS and YFSETQ. This CDR3 is 14 amino acids long. The ends were cut back, 5 bases at V and 0 bases at J, with 10 bases in the middle. Written as DNA, the CDR3 is TGCGCCAGCAGTCCGGGCGGGAGCACAGATACGCAGTATTTT. Its translation is CASSPGGSTDTQYF.

The table lists this clone with a few counts. CDR3 amino acids: CAMQGLERNEQFF. For the CDR3, the DNA is TGTGCCATGCAGGGACTAGAACGCAATGAGCAGTTCTTC. This chain uses TRBV2 with TRBJ2-1; 8 bases fit TRBD2. V dropped 10 bases and J dropped 6; count of bases not matched to a gene: 8. The germline gives CDR1 SNHLY, CDR2 FYNNEI. The CDR3 contains 13 residues.

V gene TRBV28 combines with J gene TRBJ2-7; D might be TRBD2 (5 bases). The CDR3 contains 13 residues. Germline loops: CDR1 MDHEN, CDR2 SYDVKM. V lost 2 bases and J lost 4, with 9 bases in between. CDR3 DNA: TGTGCCAGCAGTTTAGAGGGCCCTTACGAGCAGTACTTC. Encoded protein: CASSLEGPYEQYF.

The chain joins TRBV28 to TRBJ2-5; TRBD2 matches at 10 bases. After removal of 7 bases from V and 4 bases from J, the junction contained 15 bases not matched to a gene. Germline V lookup: CDR1 MDHEN, CDR2 SYDVKM. The CDR3 is made up of 17 amino acids. CDR3 residues: CASKASGRNLRRETQYF. In DNA form, the CDR3 reads TGTGCCAGCAAGGCTAGCGGGAGAAACCTCCGGAGAGAGACCCAGTACTTC.